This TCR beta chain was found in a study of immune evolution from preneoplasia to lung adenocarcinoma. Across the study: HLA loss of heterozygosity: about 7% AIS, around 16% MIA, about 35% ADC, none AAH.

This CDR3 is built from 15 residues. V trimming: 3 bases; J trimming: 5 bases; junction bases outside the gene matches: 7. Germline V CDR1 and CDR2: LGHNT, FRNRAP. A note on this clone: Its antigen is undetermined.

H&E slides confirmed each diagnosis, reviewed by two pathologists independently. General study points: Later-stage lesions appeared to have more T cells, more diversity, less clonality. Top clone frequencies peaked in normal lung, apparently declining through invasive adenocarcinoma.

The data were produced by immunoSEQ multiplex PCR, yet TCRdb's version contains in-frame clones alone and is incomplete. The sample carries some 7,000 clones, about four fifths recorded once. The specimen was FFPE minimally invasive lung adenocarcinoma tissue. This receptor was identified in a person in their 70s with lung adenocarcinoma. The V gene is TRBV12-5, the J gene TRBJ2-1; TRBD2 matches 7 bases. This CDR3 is CASGLPGLGDNEQFF. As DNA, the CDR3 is TGTGCTAGTGGTTTACCAGGACTAGGTGACAATGAGCAGTTCTTC.